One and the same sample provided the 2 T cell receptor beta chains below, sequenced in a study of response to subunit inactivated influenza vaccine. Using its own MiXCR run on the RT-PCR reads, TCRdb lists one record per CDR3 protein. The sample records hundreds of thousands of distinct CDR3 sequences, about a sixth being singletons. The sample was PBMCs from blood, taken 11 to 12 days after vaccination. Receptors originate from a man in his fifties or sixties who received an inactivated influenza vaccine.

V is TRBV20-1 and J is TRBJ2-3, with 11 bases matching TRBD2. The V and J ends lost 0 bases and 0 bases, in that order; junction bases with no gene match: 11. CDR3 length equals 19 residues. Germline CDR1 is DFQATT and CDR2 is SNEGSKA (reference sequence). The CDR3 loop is CSARDFIAGGITSTDTQYF. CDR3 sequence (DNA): TGCAGTGCTAGAGATTTCATAGCGGGAGGGATCACTAGCACAGATACGCAGTATTTT.

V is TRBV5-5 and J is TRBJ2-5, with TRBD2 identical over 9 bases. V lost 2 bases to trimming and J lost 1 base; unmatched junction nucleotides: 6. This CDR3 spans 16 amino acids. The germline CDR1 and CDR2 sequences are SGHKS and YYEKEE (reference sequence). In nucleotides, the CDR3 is TGTGCCAGCAGCTTTTTAGCGGGGGTACTCCAAGAGACCCAGTACTTC. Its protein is CASSFLAGVLQETQYF.